This T cell receptor (beta chain) was identified in a study of blood T cell repertoires in COVID-19. Overall study: Both acute and convalescent COVID-19 samples were obtained from the United States, Italy and Spain. T cells, B-cell-depleted T cells, or PBMCs supplied cDNA or gDNA.

This CDR3 is 16 amino acids long. Trimming took 5 bases from V and 1 from J; bases not matched to a gene: 10. Germline V gene data show CDR1 as MNHEY and CDR2 as SMNVEV (reference sequence). This clone was seen once. Patients from Seattle were sampled longitudinally, starting during active infection. Data came from immunoSEQ multiplex PCR; TCRdb stores just in-frame clones and leaves some out. The sample lists 150,000 to 200,000 clones, roughly 90% occurring once. The chain couples TRBV27 to TRBJ2-7; 8 bases are shared with TRBD2. The sequencing input was peripheral blood. The source is a man between 25 and 39 years old with COVID-19, enrolled during active disease. CDR3 sequence: CASSPSTGTRSYEQYF. The CDR3 region has the DNA TGTGCCAGCAGTCCATCAACCGGGACTAGATCCTACGAGCAGTACTTC.